The 20 T cell receptor beta chains reported below all come from one sample, sequenced in a study of control samples from healthy donors and cancer patients. The method was immunoSEQ multiplex PCR; TCRdb's version includes in-frame clones alone and lacks a portion of them. The sample has 100,000 or so clones, approximately 90% seen once. Sequenced material: blood. These receptors all come from a woman in her fifties or sixties in good health.

This chain joins TRBV2 and TRBJ2-3; a weak D match, TRBD2 (6 bases). V shed 10 bases and J shed 8 bases, with 25 bases lying between them. This CDR3 spans 15 amino acids. The germline gives CDR1 SNHLY, CDR2 FYNNEI. CDR3 sequence reads: CATLDTLGGQLTQYF. The CDR3 nucleotides read TGTGCCACCCTAGACACCTTGGGAGGCCAACTTACGCAGTATTTT.

The genes are TRBV7-2 and TRBJ2-2; 8 bases line up with TRBD1. V dropped 1 base and J dropped 7; count of bases not matched to a gene: 5. Per germline, CDR1 SGHTA and CDR2 FQGNSA. The CDR3 has 15 amino acids. CDR3 sequence (DNA): TGTGCCAGCAGCTTAGTACAGGGGGTCGGCGGGGAGCTGTTTTTT. Translating it yields CASSLVQGVGGELFF. The full variable domain, completed using reference TRBV7-2 and TRBJ2-2, is GAGVSQSPSNKVTEKGKDVELRCDPISGHTALYWYRQSLGQGLEFLIYFQGNSAPDKSGLPSDRFSAERTGGSVSTLTIQRTQQEDSAVYLCASSLVQGVGGELFFGEGSRLTVL.

The rearrangement uses TRBV6-2 or TRBV6-3 and TRBJ1-5; D ambiguous. This CDR3 is built from 14 residues. Germline loops: CDR1 MNHEY, CDR2 SVGEGT. Trimming cost V 2 bases and J 5 bases, with 10 bases left between them. The CDR3: CASSYASDYQPQHF. The CDR3 DNA reads as TGTGCCAGCAGTTACGCGTCAGATTATCAGCCCCAGCATTTT.

V usage is TRBV18 and J usage is TRBJ1-4; 8 bases align to TRBD1. This CDR3 comprises 15 residues. Looked up from germline, CDR1 is KGHSH and CDR2 is LQKENI. The junction had 9 bases not matched to a gene; V was cut back by 4 bases and J by 8 bases. The CDR3 nucleotides are TGTGCCAGCTCACTTCAGACAGGGGTGGAGGAAAAACTGTTTTTT. Protein: CASSLQTGVEEKLFF.

The V and J genes are TRBV6-2 or TRBV6-3 and TRBJ1-5, with a possible D match to TRBD1 (5 bases). There are 14 residues in the CDR3. The germline V and J ends were trimmed by 5 bases and 2 bases, with 10 bases remaining between them. Germline CDR1 and CDR2: MNHEY and SVGEGT. The CDR3 region is CASSLDSGNQPQHF. The CDR3 DNA sequence: TGTGCCAGCAGTCTCGACAGCGGCAATCAGCCCCAGCATTTT.

This rearrangement joins TRBV4-1 to TRBJ1-3, with TRBD1 as a possible D gene (5 bases). The CDR3 is 17 amino acids. V was cut by 4 bases and J by 0 bases, with 16 bases left in between. In germline, CDR1 is MGHRA, CDR2 YSYEKL. CDR3 loop: CASSRGGLVLSGNTIYF. CDR3 DNA sequence: TGCGCCAGCAGCCGGGGGGGACTGGTTCTCTCTGGAAACACCATATATTTT.

V and J are TRBV6-4 and TRBJ1-3; D is unresolved. CDR3 length: 13 amino acids. CDR1 and CDR2 from the germline V gene are MRHNA and SNTAGT. V was shortened by 6 bases and J by 2 bases, with 8 bases between the two germline ends. CDR3 residues: CASRGFAGNTIYF. CDR3 nucleotide sequence: TGTGCCAGCAGGGGCTTCGCTGGAAACACCATATATTTT.

This clone occurred once. The chain's CDR3 is CASSPRRVNTEAFF. The CDR3, as DNA: TGTGCCAGCAGCCCCCGACGGGTGAACACTGAAGCTTTCTTT. The V and J genes are TRBV7-8 and TRBJ1-1, with D unclear. The CDR3 is 14 amino acids. Trimming stripped 5 bases from V and 0 bases from J, with 10 bases between. CDR1 is SGHVS, CDR2 FQNEAQ, per germline. The full variable domain, its missing parts supplied by reference TRBV7-8 and TRBJ1-1, is GAGVSQSPRYKVAKRGQDVALRCDPISGHVSLFWYQQALGQGPEFLTYFQNEAQLDKSGLPSDRFFAERPEGSVSTLKIQRTQQEDSAVYLCASSPRRVNTEAFFGQGTRLTVV.

The genes are TRBV5-6 and TRBJ2-7, with 11 bases that match TRBD2. Germline CDR1 is SGHDT and CDR2 is YYEEEE. The length of the CDR3 is 14 residues. Unmatched junction bases numbered 0, after V lost 2 bases and J lost 2 bases. The CDR3 DNA reads as TGTGCCAGCAGCTTTAGCGGGGGGGCCTACGAGCAGTACTTC. The encoded protein is CASSFSGGAYEQYF.

This chain links TRBV5-1 with TRBJ2-1; 13 nucleotides agree with TRBD2. CDR1 is SGHRS, CDR2 YFSETQ, per germline. This CDR3 contains 16 residues. The J segment lost 5 bases and the V segment lost 4 bases, leaving 6 bases of the junction unmatched. DNA for the CDR3: TGCGCCAGCAGCCTGACTAGCGGGAGGAGTCACAATGAGCAGTTCTTC. It codes for CASSLTSGRSHNEQFF.

The CDR3 region is CASIKWTIPYTNTEAFF. The CDR3 DNA sequence: TGTGCCAGCATCAAGTGGACGATTCCTTATACGAACACTGAAGCTTTCTTT. The J gene is TRBJ1-1, the V gene TRBV6-4; D gene ambiguous. Trimming stripped 7 bases from V and 1 base from J, with 22 bases between. This CDR3 is 17 amino acids long. CDR1 and CDR2 from the germline V gene are MRHNA and SNTAGT.

The chain employs TRBV7-3 and TRBJ2-1, with 11 bases identical to TRBD1. Germline V lookup: CDR1 SGHTA, CDR2 FQGTGA. V dropped 5 bases and J dropped 3; count of bases not matched to a gene: 15. The CDR3 loop spans 19 amino acids. In DNA form, the CDR3 reads TGTGCCAGCAGCCCCCACCCGGTCGGGGACAGGGGGTTCTACAATGAGCAGTTCTTC. Residues: CASSPHPVGDRGFYNEQFF.

This sequence joins TRBV19 and TRBJ2-3; 11 positions agree with TRBD2. CDR1 and CDR2 from the germline V gene are LNHDA and SQIVND (reference sequence). V lost 7 bases to trimming and J lost 2 bases; unmatched junction nucleotides: 11. The CDR3 is 17 residues long. CDR3 protein: CASTPGGLAEPTDTQYF. The CDR3 nucleotides read TGTGCCAGTACTCCAGGGGGACTAGCGGAACCCACAGATACGCAGTATTTT.

The genes are TRBV5-6 and TRBJ2-1, with D possibly being TRBD2 (6 bases). Germline V gene sequence: CDR1 SGHDT, CDR2 YYEEEE. Trimming removed 0 bases at V and 3 bases at J, with 16 bases between. The CDR3 has 17 residues. CDR3 nucleotide sequence: TGTGCCAGCAGCTTGGCCTTAGGACTAACGAACTACAATGAGCAGTTCTTC. Translation gives CASSLALGLTNYNEQFF.

Here the CDR3 reads CASSSTYTEAFF. CDR3 in DNA: TGTGCCAGCAGCTCGACCTACACTGAAGCTTTCTTT. The chain employs TRBV7-9 and TRBJ1-1; no clear D gene. The CDR3 runs to 12 residues. The germline CDR1 and CDR2 sequences are SEHNR and FQNEAQ (reference sequence). The V and J ends lost 4 bases and 3 bases respectively, with 6 bases between them.

The rearrangement joins TRBV6-4 to TRBJ2-3; tentatively, D is TRBD1 (6 bases). Per the germline V gene, CDR1 is MRHNA and CDR2 is SNTAGT. V was shortened by 8 bases and J by 2 bases, with 11 bases between the two germline ends. There are 13 residues in the CDR3. The chain's CDR3 is CASGPGATDTQYF. The DNA of the CDR3 is TGTGCCAGCGGTCCAGGGGCCACAGATACGCAGTATTTT.

The chain recombines TRBV18 with TRBJ2-5; perhaps TRBD2 as D (5 bases). From germline, CDR1 is KGHSH and CDR2 LQKENI. The CDR3 spans 13 residues. V lost 8 bases to trimming and J lost 2 bases, with 12 bases between them. The CDR3 region has the DNA TGTGCCAGCAGCACCTCGGGGCAAGAGACCCAGTACTTC. The encoded protein is CASSTSGQETQYF. The full variable domain, rest sourced from reference TRBV18 and TRBJ2-5, is NAGVMQNPRHLVRRRGQEARLRCSPMKGHSHVYWYRQLPEEGLKFMVYLQKENIIDESGMPKERFSAEFPKEGPSILRIQQVVRGDSAAYFCASSTSGQETQYFGPGTRLLVL.

The chain couples TRBV2 to TRBJ2-1; TRBD1 is a possible D gene (6 bases). CDR1 SNHLY and CDR2 FYNNEI come from the germline V gene. V dropped 7 bases and J dropped 8 bases, with 21 bases sitting between them. The CDR3 is 15 amino acids. CDR3 in amino acids: CASTPEVVRGYEQFF. The CDR3 nucleotides are TGTGCCAGCACCCCAGAGGTCGTAAGGGGGTATGAGCAGTTCTTC.

V usage is TRBV5-1 and J usage is TRBJ2-7, with D uncertain. Germline CDR1 is SGHRS and CDR2 is YFSETQ. V was pared by 0 bases and J by 4 bases, with 11 bases between. The CDR3 sequence is 14 residues long. The CDR3 spells CASSLEQTAYEQYF. The CDR3 DNA reads as TGCGCCAGCAGCTTGGAACAGACGGCGTACGAGCAGTACTTC.

The CDR3 loop is CASSPRGGSSYEQYF. CDR3 nucleotides: TGTGCCAGCTCACCACGTGGCGGGAGCTCCTACGAGCAGTACTTC. The rearrangement joins TRBV18 to TRBJ2-7; 7 nucleotides align to TRBD2. The V gene's germline CDR1 is KGHSH and CDR2 LQKENI. The ends lost 1 base at V and 0 bases at J; junction bases unmatched: 3. This CDR3 is 15 amino acids long. The full variable domain, completed using reference TRBV18 and TRBJ2-7, is NAGVMQNPRHLVRRRGQEARLRCSPMKGHSHVYWYRQLPEEGLKFMVYLQKENIIDESGMPKERFSAEFPKEGPSILRIQQVVRGDSAAYFCASSPRGGSSYEQYFGPGTRLTVT.